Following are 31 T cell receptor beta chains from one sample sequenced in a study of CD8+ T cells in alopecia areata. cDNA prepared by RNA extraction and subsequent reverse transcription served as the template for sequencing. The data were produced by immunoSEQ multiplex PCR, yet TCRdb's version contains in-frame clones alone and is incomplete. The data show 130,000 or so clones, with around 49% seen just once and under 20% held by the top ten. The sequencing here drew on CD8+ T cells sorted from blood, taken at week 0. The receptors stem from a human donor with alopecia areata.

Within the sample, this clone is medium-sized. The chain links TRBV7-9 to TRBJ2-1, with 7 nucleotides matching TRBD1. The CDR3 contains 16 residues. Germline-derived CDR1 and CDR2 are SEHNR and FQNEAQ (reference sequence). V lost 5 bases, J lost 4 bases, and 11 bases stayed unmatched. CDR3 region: CASSPPKGTVYNEQFF. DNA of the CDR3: TGTGCCAGCAGCCCCCCCAAAGGGACAGTATACAATGAGCAGTTCTTC.

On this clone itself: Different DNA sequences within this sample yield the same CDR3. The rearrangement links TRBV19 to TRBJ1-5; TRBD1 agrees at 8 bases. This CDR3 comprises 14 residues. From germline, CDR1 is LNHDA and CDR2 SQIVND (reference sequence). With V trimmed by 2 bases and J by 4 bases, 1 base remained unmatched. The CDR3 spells CASSIRDRNQPQHF. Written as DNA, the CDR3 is TGTGCCAGTAGTATAAGGGACAGGAATCAGCCCCAGCATTTT.

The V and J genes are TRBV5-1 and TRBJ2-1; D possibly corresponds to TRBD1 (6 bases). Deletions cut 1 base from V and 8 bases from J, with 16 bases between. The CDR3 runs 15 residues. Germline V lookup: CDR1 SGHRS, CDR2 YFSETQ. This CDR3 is CASSLITGNADEQFF. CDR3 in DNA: TGCGCCAGCAGCTTGATTACAGGGAACGCCGATGAGCAGTTCTTC.

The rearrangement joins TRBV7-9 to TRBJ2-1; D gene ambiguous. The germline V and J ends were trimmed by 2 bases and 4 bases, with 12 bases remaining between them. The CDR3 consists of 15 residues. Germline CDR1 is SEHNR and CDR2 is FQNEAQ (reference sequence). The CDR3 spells CASSLSIGYYNEQFF. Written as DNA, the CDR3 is TGTGCCAGCAGCTTATCCATAGGGTATTACAATGAGCAGTTCTTC.

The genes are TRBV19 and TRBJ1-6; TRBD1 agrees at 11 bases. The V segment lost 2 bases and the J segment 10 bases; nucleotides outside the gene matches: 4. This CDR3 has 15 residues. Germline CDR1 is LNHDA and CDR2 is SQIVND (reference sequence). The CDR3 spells CASSIHRDRGSPLHF. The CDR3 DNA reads TGTGCCAGTAGTATACACCGGGACAGGGGGTCACCCCTCCACTTT.

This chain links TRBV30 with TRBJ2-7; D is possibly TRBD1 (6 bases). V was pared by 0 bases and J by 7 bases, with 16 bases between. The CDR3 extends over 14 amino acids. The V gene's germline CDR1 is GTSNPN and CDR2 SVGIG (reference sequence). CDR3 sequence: CAWSVVQGIEEQYF. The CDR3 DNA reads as TGTGCCTGGAGTGTAGTACAGGGCATAGAGGAGCAGTACTTC. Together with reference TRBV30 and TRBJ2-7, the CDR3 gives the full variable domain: SQTIHQWPATLVQPVGSPLSLECTVEGTSNPNLYWYRQAAGRGLQLLFYSVGIGQISSEVPQNLSASRPQDRQFILSSKKLLLSDSGFYLCAWSVVQGIEEQYFGPGTRLTVT.

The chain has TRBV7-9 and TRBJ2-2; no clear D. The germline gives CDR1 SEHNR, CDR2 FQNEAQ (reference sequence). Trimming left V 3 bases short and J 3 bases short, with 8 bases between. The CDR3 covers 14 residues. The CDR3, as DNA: TGTGCCAGCAGCTTCGGATCTTACACCGGGGAGCTGTTTTTT. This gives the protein CASSFGSYTGELFF.

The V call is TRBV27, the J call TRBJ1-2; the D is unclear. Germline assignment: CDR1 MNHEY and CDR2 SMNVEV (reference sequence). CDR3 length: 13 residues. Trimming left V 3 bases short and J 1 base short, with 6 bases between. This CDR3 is CASSLHDNYGYTF. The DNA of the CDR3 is TGTGCCAGCAGTTTGCACGATAACTATGGCTACACCTTC.

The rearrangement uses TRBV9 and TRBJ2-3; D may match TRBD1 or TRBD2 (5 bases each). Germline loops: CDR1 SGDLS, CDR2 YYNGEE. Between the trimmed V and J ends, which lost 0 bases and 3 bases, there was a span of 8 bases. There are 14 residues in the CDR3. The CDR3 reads CASSVVGDTDTQYF. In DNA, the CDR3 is TGTGCCAGCAGCGTAGTGGGGGATACAGATACGCAGTATTTT. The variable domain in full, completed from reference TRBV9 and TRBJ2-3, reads DSGVTQTPKHLITATGQRVTLRCSPRSGDLSVYWYQQSLDQGLQFLIQYYNGEERAKGNILERFSAQQFPDLHSELNLSSLELGDSALYFCASSVVGDTDTQYFGPGTRLTVL.

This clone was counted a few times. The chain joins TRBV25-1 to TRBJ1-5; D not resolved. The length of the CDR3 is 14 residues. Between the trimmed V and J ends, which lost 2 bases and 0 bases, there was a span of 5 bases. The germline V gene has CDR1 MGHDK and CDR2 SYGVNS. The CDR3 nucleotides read TGTGCCAGCAGTGAAGTGGCTAGCAATCAGCCCCAGCATTTT. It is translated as CASSEVASNQPQHF.

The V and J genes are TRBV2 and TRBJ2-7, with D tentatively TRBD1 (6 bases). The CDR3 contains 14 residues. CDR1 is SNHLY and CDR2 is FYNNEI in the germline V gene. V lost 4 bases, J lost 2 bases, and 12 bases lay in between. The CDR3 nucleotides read TGTGCCAGCAGTGTTCCAGGGGACCCCTACGAGCAGTACTTC. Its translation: CASSVPGDPYEQYF.

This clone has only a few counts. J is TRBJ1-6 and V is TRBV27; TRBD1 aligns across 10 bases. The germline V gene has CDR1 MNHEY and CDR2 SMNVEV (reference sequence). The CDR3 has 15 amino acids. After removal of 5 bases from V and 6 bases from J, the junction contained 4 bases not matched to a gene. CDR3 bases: TGTGCCAGCAGTCCCCGGACAGGGGGTAATTCACCCCTCCACTTT. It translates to CASSPRTGGNSPLHF.

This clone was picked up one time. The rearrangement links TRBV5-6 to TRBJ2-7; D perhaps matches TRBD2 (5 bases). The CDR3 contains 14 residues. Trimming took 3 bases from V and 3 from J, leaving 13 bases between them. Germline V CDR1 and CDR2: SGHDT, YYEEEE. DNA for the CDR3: TGTGCCAGCAGCTCCTTGGGAGAGGGCTACGAGCAGTACTTC. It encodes CASSSLGEGYEQYF. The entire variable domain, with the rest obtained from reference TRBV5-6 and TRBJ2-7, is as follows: DAGVTQSPTHLIKTRGQQVTLRCSPKSGHDTVSWYQQALGQGPQFIFQYYEEEERQRGNFPDRFSGHQFPNYSSELNVNALLLGDSALYLCASSSLGEGYEQYFGPGTRLTVT.

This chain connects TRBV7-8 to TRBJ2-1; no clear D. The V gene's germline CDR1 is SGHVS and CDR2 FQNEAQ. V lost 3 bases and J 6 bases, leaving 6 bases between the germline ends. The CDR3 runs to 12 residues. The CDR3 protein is CASSLVGNEQFF. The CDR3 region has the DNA TGTGCCAGCAGCTTGGTTGGCAATGAGCAGTTCTTC.

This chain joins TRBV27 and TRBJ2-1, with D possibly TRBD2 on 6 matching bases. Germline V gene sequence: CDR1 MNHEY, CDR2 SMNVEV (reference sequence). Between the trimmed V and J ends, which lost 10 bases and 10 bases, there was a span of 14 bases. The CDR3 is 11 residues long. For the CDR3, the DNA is TGTGCCACCTTGGAGGGGTTGGAGCAGTTCTTC. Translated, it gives CATLEGLEQFF.

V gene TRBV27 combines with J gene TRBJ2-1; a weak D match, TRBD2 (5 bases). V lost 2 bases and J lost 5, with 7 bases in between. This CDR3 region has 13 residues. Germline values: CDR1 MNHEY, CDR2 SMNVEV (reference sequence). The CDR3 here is CASSLELDNEQFF. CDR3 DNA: TGTGCCAGCAGTTTAGAACTAGACAATGAGCAGTTCTTC.

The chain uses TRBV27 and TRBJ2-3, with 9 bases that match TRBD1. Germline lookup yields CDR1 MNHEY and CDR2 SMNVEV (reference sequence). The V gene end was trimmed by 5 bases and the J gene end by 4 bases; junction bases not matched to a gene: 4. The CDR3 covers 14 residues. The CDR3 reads CASSLGQGADTQYF. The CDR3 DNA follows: TGTGCCAGCAGTCTGGGACAGGGCGCAGATACGCAGTATTTT.

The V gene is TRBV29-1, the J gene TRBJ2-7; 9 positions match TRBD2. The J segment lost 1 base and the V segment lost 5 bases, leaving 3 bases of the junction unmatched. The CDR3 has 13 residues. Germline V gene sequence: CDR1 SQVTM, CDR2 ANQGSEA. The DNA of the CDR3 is TGCAGCGTTTTTAGCGGGGGTTCCTACGAGCAGTACTTC. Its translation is CSVFSGGSYEQYF.

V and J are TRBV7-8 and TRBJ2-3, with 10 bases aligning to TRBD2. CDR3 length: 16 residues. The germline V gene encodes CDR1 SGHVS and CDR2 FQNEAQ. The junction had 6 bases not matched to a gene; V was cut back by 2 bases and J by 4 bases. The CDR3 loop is CASSLYGSGGSDTQYF. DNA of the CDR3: TGTGCCAGCAGCTTATATGGTAGCGGGGGGTCAGATACGCAGTATTTT.

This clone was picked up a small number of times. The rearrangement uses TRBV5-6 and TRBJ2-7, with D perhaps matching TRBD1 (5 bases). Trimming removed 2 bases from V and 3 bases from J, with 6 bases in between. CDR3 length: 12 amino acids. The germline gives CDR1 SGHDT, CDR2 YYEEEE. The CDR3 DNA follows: TGTGCCAGCAGCTTAGGGGTCTACGAGCAGTACTTC. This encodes CASSLGVYEQYF.

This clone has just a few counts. CDR3 in amino acids: CASSYRDSYTGELFF. The CDR3 DNA is TGTGCCAGCAGCTACCGGGACAGCTACACCGGGGAGCTGTTTTTT. The V gene is TRBV7-9, the J gene TRBJ2-2; 7 bases align to TRBD1. J was trimmed by 3 bases and V by 4 bases; bases with no gene match: 5. This CDR3 comprises 15 residues. Germline CDR1 is SEHNR and CDR2 is FQNEAQ (reference sequence).

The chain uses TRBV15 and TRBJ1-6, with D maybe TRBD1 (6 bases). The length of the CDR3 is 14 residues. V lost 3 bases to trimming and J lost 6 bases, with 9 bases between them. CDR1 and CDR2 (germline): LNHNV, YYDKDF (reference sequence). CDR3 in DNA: TGTGCCACCAGCAGTTTCAGGGGTAATTCACCCCTCCACTTT. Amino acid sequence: CATSSFRGNSPLHF.

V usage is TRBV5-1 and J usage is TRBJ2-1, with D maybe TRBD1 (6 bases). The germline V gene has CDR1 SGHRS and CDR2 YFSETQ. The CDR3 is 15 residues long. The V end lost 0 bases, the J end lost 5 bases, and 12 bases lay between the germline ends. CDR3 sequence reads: CASSLGRTANNEQFF. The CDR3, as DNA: TGCGCCAGCAGCTTGGGCCGGACAGCGAACAATGAGCAGTTCTTC.

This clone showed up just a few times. CDR3 in amino acids: CASSEFDGGELLGANVLTF. The CDR3 DNA reads TGTGCCAGCAGTGAATTTGACGGCGGGGAGCTTCTTGGGGCCAACGTCCTGACTTTC. The chain carries TRBV6-1 and TRBJ2-6, with a tentative D call TRBD2 (6 bases). The V gene lost 2 bases and the J gene lost 3 bases, with 20 bases spanning the gap. Germline loops: CDR1 MNHNS, CDR2 SASEGT. The CDR3 loop spans 19 amino acids.

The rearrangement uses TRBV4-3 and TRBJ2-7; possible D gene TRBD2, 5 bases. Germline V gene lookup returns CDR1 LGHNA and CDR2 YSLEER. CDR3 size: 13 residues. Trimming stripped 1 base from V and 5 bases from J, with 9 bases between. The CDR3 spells CASSQGRADEQYF. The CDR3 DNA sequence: TGCGCCAGCAGCCAAGGAAGAGCGGACGAGCAGTACTTC.

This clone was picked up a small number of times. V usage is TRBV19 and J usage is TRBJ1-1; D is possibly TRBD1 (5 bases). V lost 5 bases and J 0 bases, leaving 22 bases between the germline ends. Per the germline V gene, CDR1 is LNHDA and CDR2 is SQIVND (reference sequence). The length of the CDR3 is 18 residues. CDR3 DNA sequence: TGTGCCAGTAGTCCCATAGGGGCCCTCGGCTTTATGAACACTGAAGCTTTCTTT. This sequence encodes CASSPIGALGFMNTEAFF.

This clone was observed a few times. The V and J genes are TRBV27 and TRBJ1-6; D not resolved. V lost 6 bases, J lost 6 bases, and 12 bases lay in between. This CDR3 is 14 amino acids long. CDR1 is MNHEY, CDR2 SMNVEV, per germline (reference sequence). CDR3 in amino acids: CASSFLDPNSPLHF. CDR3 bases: TGTGCCAGCAGCTTCCTGGACCCTAATTCACCCCTCCACTTT.

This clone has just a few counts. The CDR3 DNA is TGTGCCAGCAGAAGACAGGGGCTTGGGAATGAGCAGTTCTTC. Its protein product is CASRRQGLGNEQFF. The V gene is TRBV7-8, the J gene TRBJ2-1, with 8 bases matching TRBD1. This CDR3 comprises 14 residues. CDR1 and CDR2 from the germline V gene are SGHVS and FQNEAQ. V was clipped by 6 bases and J by 7 bases; unmatched bases: 8.

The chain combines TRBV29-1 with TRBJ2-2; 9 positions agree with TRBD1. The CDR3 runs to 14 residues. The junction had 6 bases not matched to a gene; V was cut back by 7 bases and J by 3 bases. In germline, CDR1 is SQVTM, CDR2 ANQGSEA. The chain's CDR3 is CSAGQGPHTGELFF. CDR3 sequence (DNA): TGCAGCGCTGGACAGGGGCCCCACACCGGGGAGCTGTTTTTT.

CDR3 coding DNA: TGCGCCAGCAGAAGCGGGCCTACTGAAGCTTTCTTT. Translating it yields CASRSGPTEAFF. The chain carries TRBV4-1 and TRBJ1-1; D not resolved. This CDR3 has 12 amino acids. Per the germline V gene, CDR1 is MGHRA and CDR2 is YSYEKL. Deletions cut 6 bases from V and 5 bases from J, with 10 bases between.

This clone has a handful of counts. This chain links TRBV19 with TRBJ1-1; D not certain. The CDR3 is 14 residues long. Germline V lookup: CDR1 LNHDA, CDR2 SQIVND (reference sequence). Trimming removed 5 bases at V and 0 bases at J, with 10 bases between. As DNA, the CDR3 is TGTGCCAGTAGTGTTGATCCAATGAACACTGAAGCTTTCTTT. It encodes CASSVDPMNTEAFF.